The 17 T cell receptor beta chains in this list originate from one sample, sequenced in a study of T cells in Graves' hyperthyroidism and ophthalmopathy. Template material for amplifying TCR beta CDR3 regions consisted of RNA transcripts. RT-PCR in the first round (using the HTBI primer set) targeted the TCR CDR3. TCRdb reprocessed the multiplex PCR reads with MiXCR, giving one entry per CDR3 protein. The repertoire holds 300,000 to 500,000 distinct CDR3 sequences, 15% seen once, with around a third in the top ten. The material sequenced was blood. These receptors were obtained from a woman aged 25 to 39 with Graves' hyperthyroidism.

V is TRBV6-1 and J is TRBJ2-7; tentatively, D is TRBD1 (6 bases). Germline V gene data show CDR1 as MNHNS and CDR2 as SASEGT. The V end was cut by 8 bases, the J end by 5 bases, with 13 bases between. The CDR3 has 12 residues. For the CDR3, the DNA is TGTGCCAGCGCCTACCAGGGGAACGAGCAGTACTTC. Translating it yields CASAYQGNEQYF.

This clonotype was seen ten or more times. The chain combines TRBV3-1 with TRBJ1-3; 10 bases agree with TRBD1. Germline lookup yields CDR1 LGHDT and CDR2 YNNKEL (reference sequence). This CDR3 has 19 amino acids. V lost 4 bases, J lost 0 bases, and 12 bases stayed unmatched. The CDR3 DNA reads TGTGCCAGCAGCCCCCCTCGGGACAGGGGCCGTCTCTCTGGAAACACCATATATTTT. This gives the protein CASSPPRDRGRLSGNTIYF.

CDR3 DNA sequence: TGTGCCAGCAGCCTCCGGGTAGCGGGGAGCACAGATACGCAGTATTTT. This translates into CASSLRVAGSTDTQYF. The chain employs TRBV7-2 and TRBJ2-3; 8 bases map to TRBD2. Germline lookup yields CDR1 SGHTA and CDR2 FQGNSA. With 5 bases clipped from V and 0 bases from J, the junction kept 7 bases outside the gene matches. This CDR3 is built from 16 residues.

The chain's CDR3 is CASSRETADYGYTF. The CDR3 DNA reads TGTGCCAGCTCACGCGAGACAGCCGACTATGGCTACACCTTC. The rearrangement joins TRBV18 to TRBJ1-2; possible D gene TRBD1, 5 bases. V was trimmed by 4 bases and J by 3 bases, leaving 12 bases between them. In germline, CDR1 is KGHSH, CDR2 LQKENI. CDR3 length: 14 residues.

This clonotype has at least ten counts. The chain recombines TRBV3-1 with TRBJ2-1, with a tentative D call TRBD2 (7 bases). The ends were cut back, 1 base at V and 7 bases at J, with 17 bases in the middle. Germline-derived CDR1 and CDR2 are LGHDT and YNNKEL (reference sequence). The CDR3 extends over 16 amino acids. The CDR3 DNA is TGTGCCAGCAGCCAAGTTTTAGGGGGGGAGGAGAATGAGCAGTTCTTC. Its translation is CASSQVLGGEENEQFF.

This clonotype appeared many times. The CDR3 reads CSATWQGNTEAFF. As DNA, the CDR3 is TGCAGTGCTACATGGCAGGGGAACACTGAAGCTTTCTTT. The V gene is TRBV20-1, the J gene TRBJ1-1; a possible D gene is TRBD1 (5 bases). V was shortened by 4 bases and J by 1 base, with 10 bases between the two germline ends. Germline CDR1 reads DFQATT; CDR2 reads SNEGSKA (reference sequence). This CDR3 has 13 amino acids.

Many counts were recorded for this clonotype. The chain uses TRBV24-1 and TRBJ2-5; 16 positions match TRBD2. The germline CDR1 and CDR2 sequences are KGHDR and SFDVKD. This CDR3 spans 18 amino acids. Trimming took 2 bases from V and 5 from J; bases not matched to a gene: 7. The DNA for the CDR3 is TGTGCCACCAGTGATTCCGGGACTAGCGGGAGGGGCGGGGAGACCCAGTACTTC. It yields the protein CATSDSGTSGRGGETQYF.

This clonotype has a handful of counts. The chain has TRBV29-1 and TRBJ2-3; 14 bases are a match to TRBD2. The germline V gene encodes CDR1 SQVTM and CDR2 ANQGSEA. V trimming: 5 bases; J trimming: 2 bases; junction bases outside the gene matches: 3. CDR3 length: 15 residues. The CDR3 here is CSVTGLAGDTDTQYF. CDR3 bases: TGCAGCGTTACGGGACTAGCGGGAGACACAGATACGCAGTATTTT.

This clonotype was found once. The V and J genes are TRBV13 and TRBJ1-1, with a tentative D call TRBD1 (6 bases). In germline, CDR1 is PRHDT, CDR2 FYEKMQ (reference sequence). The CDR3 totals 19 residues. With 0 bases removed from V and 0 bases from J, the gap between germline ends came to 20 bases. DNA for the CDR3: TGTGCCAGCAGCTTAGGACAGGGAGGTACCAGAATGATGAACACTGAAGCTTTCTTT. Translation: CASSLGQGGTRMMNTEAFF.

This clonotype turned up a few times. V gene TRBV6-1 combines with J gene TRBJ1-2, with unresolved D. V shed 7 bases and J shed 0 bases, with 15 bases lying between them. This CDR3 region has 15 residues. Germline loops: CDR1 MNHNS, CDR2 SASEGT. CDR3 sequence reads: CASTPGWGSNYGYTF. The CDR3 nucleotides read TGTGCCAGCACCCCGGGGTGGGGATCTAACTATGGCTACACCTTC.

This clonotype was detected ten times or more. The V call is TRBV30, the J call TRBJ2-7; no clear D gene. The CDR3 loop spans 11 amino acids. The germline V and J ends were trimmed by 2 bases and 2 bases, with 4 bases remaining between them. CDR1 and CDR2 (germline): GTSNPN, SVGIG (reference sequence). DNA of the CDR3: TGTGCCTGGAGTAAACCCTACGAGCAGTACTTC. It specifies CAWSKPYEQYF.

This clonotype has only a few counts. This chain connects TRBV20-1 to TRBJ2-7; no clear D. Trimming pared 4 bases from V and 3 bases from J, leaving 7 bases between. Germline-derived CDR1 and CDR2 are DFQATT and SNEGSKA (reference sequence). CDR3 length: 11 residues. This chain's CDR3 is CSATLGYEQYF. In DNA form, the CDR3 reads TGCAGTGCTACCCTCGGCTACGAGCAGTACTTC.

This clonotype has at least ten counts. The J gene is TRBJ1-2, the V gene TRBV28, with D unresolved. Germline CDR1 is MDHEN and CDR2 is SYDVKM. V gave up 7 bases and J gave up 4 bases, with 19 bases separating them. The CDR3 runs to 15 residues. The CDR3 DNA follows: TGTGCCAGCAAACCTACGAGAGGTCTTGGCTATGGCTACACCTTC. Protein sequence: CASKPTRGLGYGYTF.

This rearrangement joins TRBV7-9 to TRBJ2-4; TRBD1 agrees at 11 bases. After removal of 1 base from V and 7 bases from J, the junction contained 9 bases not matched to a gene. The CDR3 totals 17 residues. Germline loops: CDR1 SEHNR, CDR2 FQNEAQ (reference sequence). The CDR3, as DNA: TGTGCCAGCAGCTTAGAGGACAGGGGGCTAGTTGTGAACATTCAGTACTTC. This translates into CASSLEDRGLVVNIQYF.

This clonotype was seen many times. The chain links TRBV5-1 to TRBJ2-7; possibly TRBD1 for D (6 bases). The CDR3 extends over 13 amino acids. The V gene's germline CDR1 is SGHRS and CDR2 YFSETQ. V lost 3 bases and J 2 bases, leaving 9 bases between the germline ends. CDR3: CASSSDSTYEQYF. The DNA for the CDR3 is TGCGCCAGCAGCTCGGACAGCACCTACGAGCAGTACTTC.

This clonotype occurred a few times. This rearrangement joins TRBV28 to TRBJ2-1, with 7 bases that match TRBD1. CDR3 length equals 14 residues. The J segment lost 6 bases and the V segment lost 5 bases, leaving 7 bases of the junction unmatched. Germline CDR1 MDHEN, CDR2 SYDVKM. The CDR3 loop is CASSRPGGSNEQFF. DNA of the CDR3: TGTGCCAGCAGTAGGCCAGGGGGTAGCAATGAGCAGTTCTTC.

This clonotype was seen at least ten times. The DNA for the CDR3 is TGTGCCAGCAGTGACAGGTCCTCTGGGGCCAACGTCCTGACTTTC. Protein: CASSDRSSGANVLTF. The chain uses TRBV6-2 or TRBV6-3 and TRBJ2-6; TRBD1 might be the D (6 bases). Germline loops: CDR1 MNHEY, CDR2 SVGEGT. The CDR3 length is 15 residues. V was clipped by 5 bases and J by 0 bases, with 8 bases between them.